The 23 T cell receptor beta chains presented below share a single source sample, sequenced in a study of patients and donors after allogeneic stem cell transplantation (dated by TCRdb to about 2020). The library was built by means of RT-PCR. Instrument on record: NextSeq 550. TCRdb reprocessed the public reads (quality trimming at Q25 with fastp, clone calling with MiXCR) and kept in-frame beta chains. Rows matching on CDR3 protein sequence are summarized as one entry with the most common DNA and genes. Counted in this sample were hundreds of thousands of distinct CDR3 sequences; 13% to 15% of them appeared once. The ten most abundant clones make up around a tenth of the sample. Sequencing was carried out using blood, either unsorted or a sorted T cell fraction (not recorded which). The receptors shown here come from a human donor who was either an allogeneic HSCT recipient or a stem cell or donor lymphocyte infusion donor (not recorded which). It is not recorded whose cells these are; they may come from a transplant donor.

The genes are TRBV20-1 and TRBJ1-5, with D maybe TRBD1 (5 bases). Germline-derived CDR1 and CDR2 are DFQATT and SNEGSKA (reference sequence). This CDR3 comprises 13 residues. Deletions cut 3 bases from V and 4 bases from J, with 10 bases between. The CDR3 region is CSARPGENQPQHF. For the CDR3, the DNA is TGCAGTGCTAGGCCGGGGGAGAATCAGCCCCAGCATTTT.

Only a few counts were recorded for this clonotype. The V call is TRBV7-9, the J call TRBJ1-6, with D uncertain. The V end lost 3 bases, the J end lost 9 bases, and 12 bases lay between the germline ends. The germline CDR1 and CDR2 sequences are SEHNR and FQNEAQ (reference sequence). This CDR3 has 14 amino acids. The CDR3, as DNA: TGTGCCAGCAGCTTCATGGCAGACACTTCACCCCTCCACTTT. This encodes CASSFMADTSPLHF. The whole variable domain, filled in from reference TRBV7-9 and TRBJ1-6, reads DTGVSQNPRHKITKRGQNVTFRCDPISEHNRLYWYRQTLGQGPEFLTYFQNEAQLEKSRLLSDRFSAERPKGSFSTLEIQRTEQGDSAMYLCASSFMADTSPLHFGNGTRLTVT.

This clonotype was observed a few times. The rearrangement links TRBV7-2 to TRBJ1-3; TRBD1 agrees at 7 bases. This CDR3 comprises 14 residues. J lost 4 bases, V lost 5 bases, and 5 bases had no gene match. Germline CDR1 reads SGHTA; CDR2 reads FQGNSA. CDR3 region: CASSLTDRGNTIYF. The CDR3 DNA is TGTGCCAGCAGCCTGACGGACAGGGGAAACACCATATATTTT. Using reference TRBV7-2 and TRBJ1-3 for the parts outside the CDR3, the full variable domain is GAGVSQSPSNKVTEKGKDVELRCDPISGHTALYWYRQSLGQGLEFLIYFQGNSAPDKSGLPSDRFSAERTGGSVSTLTIQRTQQEDSAVYLCASSLTDRGNTIYFGEGSWLTVV.

This chain connects TRBV27 to TRBJ1-5, with 8 nucleotides matching TRBD1. From germline, CDR1 is MNHEY and CDR2 SMNVEV (reference sequence). The CDR3 contains 13 residues. The V segment lost 6 bases and the J segment 8 bases; nucleotides outside the gene matches: 6. The chain's CDR3 is CASRPTGGKPQHF. The CDR3 nucleotides are TGTGCCAGCAGGCCTACAGGGGGTAAGCCCCAGCATTTT.

The chain combines TRBV5-1 with TRBJ2-3; perhaps TRBD2 as D (6 bases). The germline V and J ends were trimmed by 3 bases and 2 bases, with 13 bases remaining between them. CDR1 SGHRS and CDR2 YFSETQ come from the germline V gene. This CDR3 comprises 15 residues. The DNA for the CDR3 is TGCGCCAGCAGCTCCGCTAGCGCTAACACAGATACGCAGTATTTT. Protein sequence: CASSSASANTDTQYF. Drawing the rest from reference TRBV5-1 and TRBJ2-3, the complete variable domain is KAGVTQTPRYLIKTRGQQVTLSCSPISGHRSVSWYQQTPGQGLQFLFEYFSETQRNKGNFPGRFSGRQFSNSRSEMNVSTLELGDSALYLCASSSASANTDTQYFGPGTRLTVL.

This clonotype was seen repeatedly, ten times or more. The CDR3, as DNA: TGTGCCACCAGTGATGAACGGCGTACCGATACGCAGTATTTT. Encoded protein: CATSDERRTDTQYF. This chain uses TRBV24-1 with TRBJ2-3; D call uncertain. V gave up 3 bases and J gave up 6 bases, with 12 bases separating them. In germline, CDR1 is KGHDR, CDR2 SFDVKD. This CDR3 is 14 amino acids long.

The table lists this clonotype with many counts. The genes are TRBV5-6 and TRBJ2-1; 9 bases fit TRBD2. Germline CDR1 SGHDT, CDR2 YYEEEE. The CDR3 spans 13 residues. The V and J ends lost 2 bases and 7 bases, in that order; junction bases with no gene match: 1. This CDR3 is CASSFSGRNEQFF. CDR3 DNA: TGTGCCAGCAGCTTTAGCGGGAGAAATGAGCAGTTCTTC.

This clonotype was recorded once. The V and J genes are TRBV7-3 and TRBJ2-1; TRBD1 is a possible D gene (5 bases). Trimming stripped 5 bases from V and 4 bases from J, with 15 bases between. The germline V gene encodes CDR1 SGHTA and CDR2 FQGTGA. The CDR3 has 15 amino acids. DNA of the CDR3: TGTGCCAGCAGCCCTCAGGGCCGGCCTTACAATGAGCAGTTCTTC. It yields the protein CASSPQGRPYNEQFF.

The chain uses TRBV18 and TRBJ2-7; perhaps TRBD1 as D (5 bases). The CDR3 covers 15 residues. Germline-derived CDR1 and CDR2 are KGHSH and LQKENI. Trimming took 6 bases from V and 0 from J, leaving 15 bases between them. The CDR3 reads CASSQGTGGSYEQYF. In DNA form, the CDR3 reads TGTGCCAGCTCCCAAGGAACAGGTGGCTCCTACGAGCAGTACTTC.

This clonotype was detected ten times or more. CDR3 coding DNA: TGCGCCAGCAGCGAGGGGGGGAGAGCAGAAGAGACCCAGTACTTC. It specifies CASSEGGRAEETQYF. The rearrangement uses TRBV5-1 and TRBJ2-5; possibly TRBD2 for D (7 bases). V lost 4 bases and J lost 3, with 16 bases in between. Per germline, CDR1 SGHRS and CDR2 YFSETQ. This CDR3 contains 15 residues.

J is TRBJ1-1 and V is TRBV18; 8 bases are shared with TRBD1. The CDR3 covers 18 residues. The V gene's germline CDR1 is KGHSH and CDR2 LQKENI. With 3 bases clipped from V and 5 bases from J, the junction kept 17 bases outside the gene matches. The DNA of the CDR3 is TGTGCCAGCTCACCCAGTCGACAGGGGTCAGTTGGTTTGACTGAAGCTTTCTTT. Amino acid sequence: CASSPSRQGSVGLTEAFF.

This clonotype was observed a few times. CDR3 nucleotide sequence: TGTGCCAGCACTGGGTCCGGTTTCTTGAATGAGCAGTTCTTC. Encoded protein: CASTGSGFLNEQFF. V usage is TRBV6-2 or TRBV6-3 and J usage is TRBJ2-1, with D uncertain. Trimming shortened V by 7 bases and J by 7 bases, and 17 bases separated the two germline ends. Germline assignment: CDR1 MNHEY and CDR2 SVGEGT. The CDR3 loop spans 14 amino acids.

This chain uses TRBV5-1 with TRBJ2-7; D is unresolved. The CDR3 extends over 14 amino acids. V lost 0 bases, J lost 3 bases, and 10 bases lay in between. CDR1 SGHRS and CDR2 YFSETQ come from the germline V gene. DNA for the CDR3: TGCGCCAGCAGCTTGGCCCTCGGAGTCTACGAGCAGTACTTC. It specifies CASSLALGVYEQYF.

This clonotype has at least ten counts. The chain has TRBV20-1 and TRBJ1-5; 10 bases line up with TRBD1. Germline CDR1 is DFQATT and CDR2 is SNEGSKA (reference sequence). With V trimmed by 5 bases and J by 6 bases, 7 bases remained unmatched. CDR3 length: 14 residues. The CDR3 loop is CSAGDRGKGQPQHF. Here the CDR3 DNA reads TGCAGTGCTGGGGACAGGGGAAAGGGTCAGCCCCAGCATTTT.

This clonotype was observed at least ten times. CDR3 amino acids: CASSLGDSLFYEQYF. In DNA, the CDR3 is TGTGCCAGCAGCTTAGGGGACAGTCTGTTCTACGAGCAGTACTTC. The genes are TRBV3-1 and TRBJ2-7; 7 nucleotides agree with TRBD1. V dropped 5 bases and J dropped 3; count of bases not matched to a gene: 10. Germline V gene sequence: CDR1 LGHDT, CDR2 YNNKEL (reference sequence). The CDR3 sequence is 15 residues long.

This clonotype has a count of ten or more. The CDR3, as DNA: TGTGCCAGCAAGGGTTATCGCAATCAGCCCCAGCATTTT. This gives the protein CASKGYRNQPQHF. The J gene is TRBJ1-5, the V gene TRBV12-3 or TRBV12-4; D ambiguous. V was pared by 7 bases and J by 2 bases, with 9 bases between. The CDR3 sequence is 13 residues long.

This clonotype was picked up many times. The chain couples TRBV30 to TRBJ1-1, with D tentatively TRBD1 (5 bases). From germline, CDR1 is GTSNPN and CDR2 SVGIG (reference sequence). The V end was cut by 4 bases, the J end by 0 bases, with 12 bases between. This CDR3 has 14 amino acids. The CDR3 bases are TGTGCCTGGACTTGGGGGTCTCTGAACACTGAAGCTTTCTTT. Translated: CAWTWGSLNTEAFF.

This clonotype has just a few counts. This rearrangement joins TRBV7-6 to TRBJ2-7; possible D gene TRBD2, 6 bases. Germline values: CDR1 SGHVS, CDR2 FNYEAQ. The V end lost 0 bases, the J end lost 6 bases, and 6 bases lay between the germline ends. The CDR3 loop spans 12 amino acids. The CDR3 loop is CASSLAEGEQYF. Here the CDR3 DNA reads TGTGCCAGCAGCTTAGCGGAGGGCGAGCAGTACTTC.

In this sample, this clonotype turned up many times. V usage is TRBV12-3 or TRBV12-4 and J usage is TRBJ1-2, with D unclear. V shed 1 base and J shed 0 bases, with 15 bases lying between them. The CDR3 runs to 17 residues. DNA of the CDR3: TGTGCCAGCAGTTTAGTTAACCGCGCAACAGCTAACTATGGCTACACCTTC. Protein sequence: CASSLVNRATANYGYTF.

The chain joins TRBV12-3 or TRBV12-4 to TRBJ2-7, with D possibly being TRBD2 (6 bases). Trimming cost V 3 bases and J 7 bases, with 10 bases left between them. CDR3 length equals 12 residues. CDR3 bases: TGTGCCAGCAGTTTCGGCGCGGGGGAGCAGTACTTC. Protein sequence: CASSFGAGEQYF.

This clonotype was observed many times. V is TRBV5-8 and J is TRBJ1-2; possible D gene TRBD1, 5 bases. Germline V gene lookup returns CDR1 SGHTS and CDR2 YDEGEE. CDR3 length: 14 amino acids. Deletions cut 4 bases from V and 0 bases from J, with 10 bases between. The CDR3 here is CASSLGTANYGYTF. The CDR3 DNA is TGTGCCAGCAGCCTGGGGACGGCTAACTATGGCTACACCTTC.

There are a few counts of this clonotype. The chain employs TRBV20-1 and TRBJ2-1; 8 bases line up with TRBD2. This CDR3 has 16 amino acids. After removal of 5 bases from V and 6 bases from J, the junction contained 15 bases not matched to a gene. The V gene's germline CDR1 is DFQATT and CDR2 SNEGSKA (reference sequence). CDR3 in DNA: TGCAGTGCTTCCAGCGGGAGCCAAGCCAACTTCAATGAGCAGTTCTTC. This gives the protein CSASSGSQANFNEQFF.

This clonotype has at least ten counts. CDR3 in amino acids: CASTARLARGSHEQYF. As DNA, the CDR3 is TGTGCCAGCACCGCCAGACTAGCGAGGGGATCCCACGAGCAGTACTTC. V is TRBV6-1 and J is TRBJ2-7, with 8 bases matching TRBD2. Losses at the gene ends were 7 bases for V and 5 bases for J; bases not matched to a gene: 16. CDR1 and CDR2 (germline): MNHNS, SASEGT. The length of the CDR3 is 16 residues.